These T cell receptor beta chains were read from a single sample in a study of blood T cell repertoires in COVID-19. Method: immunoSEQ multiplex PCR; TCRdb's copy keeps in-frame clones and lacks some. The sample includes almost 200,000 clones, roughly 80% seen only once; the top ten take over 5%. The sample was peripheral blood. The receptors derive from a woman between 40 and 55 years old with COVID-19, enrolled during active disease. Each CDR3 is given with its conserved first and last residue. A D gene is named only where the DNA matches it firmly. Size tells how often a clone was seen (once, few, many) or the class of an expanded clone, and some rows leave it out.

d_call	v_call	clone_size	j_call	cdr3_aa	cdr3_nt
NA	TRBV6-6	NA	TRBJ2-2	CASYRLSNTGELFF	TGTGCCAGCTACAGGCTTTCGAACACCGGGGAGCTGTTTTTT
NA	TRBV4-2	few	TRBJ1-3	CASSQAGGRNTIYF	TGTGCCAGCAGCCAAGCGGGGGGGCGGAACACCATATATTTT
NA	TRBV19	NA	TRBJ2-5	CASSIGGLGYQETQYF	TGTGCCAGTAGTATCGGTGGACTGGGTTACCAAGAGACCCAGTACTTC
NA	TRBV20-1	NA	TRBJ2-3	CSASLWRDRVDTQYF	TGCAGTGCTAGTTTGTGGCGGGACCGTGTAGATACGCAGTATTTT
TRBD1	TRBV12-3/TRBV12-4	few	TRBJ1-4	CASRTGANEKLFF	TGTGCCAGCAGGACAGGGGCTAATGAAAAACTGTTTTTT
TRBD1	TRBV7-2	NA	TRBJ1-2	CASSPDREIYGYTF	TGTGCCAGCAGCCCCGACAGGGAAATCTATGGCTACACCTTC
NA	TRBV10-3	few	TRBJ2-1	CAISEWGRGHNEQFF	TGTGCCATCAGTGAATGGGGCAGGGGACACAATGAGCAGTTCTTC
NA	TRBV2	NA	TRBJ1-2	CASSERGYYGYTF	TGTGCCAGCAGTGAACGGGGTTACTATGGCTACACCTTC
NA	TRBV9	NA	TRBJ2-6	CASSPGANVLTF	TGTGCCAGCAGTCCGGGGGCCAACGTCCTGACTTTC
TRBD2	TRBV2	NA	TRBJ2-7	CASTPGGGLAQIEQYF	TGTGCCAGCACCCCAGGGGGGGGACTAGCCCAAATCGAGCAGTACTTC
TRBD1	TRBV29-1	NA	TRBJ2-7	CSGGQGGSEQYF	TGCAGCGGGGGACAGGGAGGGAGCGAGCAGTACTTC
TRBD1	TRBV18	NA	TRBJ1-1	CASSPTGWETEAFF	TGTGCCAGCTCACCGACAGGGTGGGAGACTGAAGCTTTCTTT
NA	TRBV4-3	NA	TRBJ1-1	CASSQDKNTEAFF	TGCGCCAGCAGCCAAGATAAGAACACTGAAGCTTTCTTT
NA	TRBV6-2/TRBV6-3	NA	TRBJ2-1	CASSFESYNEQFF	TGTGCCAGCAGTTTCGAGAGTTACAATGAGCAGTTCTTC
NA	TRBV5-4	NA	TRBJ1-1	CASSPGAGETEAFF	TGTGCCAGCAGCCCTGGAGCAGGGGAGACTGAAGCTTTCTTT
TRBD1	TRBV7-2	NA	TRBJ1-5	CASSTATSGGQPQHF	TGTGCCAGCAGCACCGCCACTTCAGGGGGTCAGCCCCAGCATTTT
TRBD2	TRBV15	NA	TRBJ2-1	CATSRDPLAAGRQFF	TGTGCCACCAGCAGAGATCCCCTAGCGGCCGGACGGCAGTTCTTC
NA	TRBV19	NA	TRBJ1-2	CASTISGGRGYGYTF	TGTGCCAGTACTATATCTGGAGGGCGTGGGTATGGCTACACCTTC
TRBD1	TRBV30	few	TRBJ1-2	CAWSPTGSHYGYTF	TGTGCCTGGAGTCCGACAGGGTCCCACTATGGCTACACCTTC
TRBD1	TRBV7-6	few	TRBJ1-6	CASSLGGQGPPPLHF	TGTGCCAGCAGCTTAGGAGGACAGGGCCCTCCACCCCTCCACTTT
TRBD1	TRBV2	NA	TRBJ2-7	CASTPDRETYEQYF	TGTGCCAGCACCCCGGACAGGGAGACCTACGAGCAGTACTTC
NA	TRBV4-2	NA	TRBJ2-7	CASSQEATASYEQYF	TGTGCCAGCAGCCAGGAAGCGACGGCTTCCTACGAGCAGTACTTC
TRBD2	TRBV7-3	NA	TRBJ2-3	CASSFTSEATDTQYF	TGTGCCAGCAGCTTCACTAGCGAGGCCACAGATACGCAGTATTTT
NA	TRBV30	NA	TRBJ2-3	CAWSVLSTDTQYF	TGTGCCTGGAGTGTACTGAGCACAGATACGCAGTATTTT